These 15 T cell receptor beta chains share one sample of origin, sequenced in a study of blood T cell repertoires in COVID-19. Method: immunoSEQ multiplex PCR; TCRdb's copy keeps in-frame clones and lacks some. This table has a few hundred thousand clones, about nine tenths appearing once. The sample taken for sequencing was peripheral blood. The source is a woman between 55 and 75 years old with COVID-19, enrolled during active disease.

This sequence joins TRBV18 and TRBJ1-1, with a possible D match to TRBD1 (5 bases). Per the germline V gene, CDR1 is KGHSH and CDR2 is LQKENI. The V end lost 3 bases, the J end lost 1 base, and 15 bases lay between the germline ends. The CDR3 has 16 residues. This CDR3 reads CASSPSIPGENTEAFF. The CDR3 DNA follows: TGTGCCAGCTCACCGTCGATCCCGGGGGAGAACACTGAAGCTTTCTTT. Full variable domain (remainder filled in from reference TRBV18 and TRBJ1-1): NAGVMQNPRHLVRRRGQEARLRCSPMKGHSHVYWYRQLPEEGLKFMVYLQKENIIDESGMPKERFSAEFPKEGPSILRIQQVVRGDSAAYFCASSPSIPGENTEAFFGQGTRLTVV.

The chain is built from TRBV15 and TRBJ1-2, with a tentative D call TRBD1 (6 bases). The germline V and J ends were trimmed by 8 bases and 7 bases, with 17 bases remaining between them. CDR1 is LNHNV and CDR2 is YYDKDF in the germline V gene (reference sequence). This CDR3 comprises 13 residues. DNA for the CDR3: TGTGCCACCCGGATACAGGGATTGGGTGGCTACACCTTC. Translated, it gives CATRIQGLGGYTF.

The chain recombines TRBV18 with TRBJ1-3; TRBD1 agrees at 8 bases. J was trimmed by 4 bases and V by 5 bases; bases with no gene match: 4. Germline-derived CDR1 and CDR2 are KGHSH and LQKENI. This CDR3 has 14 amino acids. This CDR3 is CASSATGVGNTIYF. CDR3 sequence (DNA): TGTGCCAGCTCAGCGACAGGGGTCGGAAACACCATATATTTT.

The rearrangement uses TRBV7-3 and TRBJ2-2; a possible D gene is TRBD2 (5 bases). Germline V gives CDR1 SGHTA, CDR2 FQGTGA. This CDR3 is 14 amino acids long. The V gene lost 4 bases and the J gene lost 2 bases, with 8 bases spanning the gap. The CDR3 DNA reads as TGTGCCAGCAGCTCCGGGGTTAACACCGGGGAGCTGTTTTTT. The encoded protein is CASSSGVNTGELFF. The whole variable domain, filled in from reference TRBV7-3 and TRBJ2-2, reads GAGVSQTPSNKVTEKGKYVELRCDPISGHTALYWYRQSLGQGPEFLIYFQGTGAADDSGLPNDRFFAVRPEGSVSTLKIQRTERGDSAVYLCASSSGVNTGELFFGEGSRLTVL.

The chain uses TRBV7-2 and TRBJ1-1; D gene ambiguous. This CDR3 is built from 16 residues. Germline values: CDR1 SGHTA, CDR2 FQGNSA. Trimming took off 1 base at V and 0 bases at J, with 12 bases between the two ends. This chain's CDR3 is CASSLEGPGLNTEAFF. The CDR3 DNA sequence: TGTGCCAGCAGCTTAGAAGGCCCGGGATTGAACACTGAAGCTTTCTTT.

V gene TRBV10-3 combines with J gene TRBJ2-7; TRBD2 is a possible D gene (5 bases). The CDR3 sequence is 14 residues long. In germline, CDR1 is ENHRY, CDR2 SYGVKD. Trimming stripped 7 bases from V and 0 bases from J, with 13 bases between. The CDR3 is CAIKAVEGSYEQYF. CDR3 DNA sequence: TGTGCCATCAAGGCCGTTGAGGGCTCCTACGAGCAGTACTTC.

The chain joins TRBV18 to TRBJ1-5, with D perhaps matching TRBD1 (6 bases). This CDR3 has 15 amino acids. Germline V gene data show CDR1 as KGHSH and CDR2 as LQKENI. Trimming cost V 3 bases and J 0 bases, with 9 bases left between them. CDR3 sequence (DNA): TGTGCCAGCTCACCCTGGGACACTAGCAATCAGCCCCAGCATTTT. It is translated as CASSPWDTSNQPQHF.

The rearrangement links TRBV2 to TRBJ1-2; TRBD1 agrees at 9 bases. CDR3 size: 13 residues. The germline CDR1 and CDR2 sequences are SNHLY and FYNNEI. With V trimmed by 5 bases and J by 3 bases, 1 base remained unmatched. CDR3 in DNA: TGTGCCAGCAGTCGACAGGGGGACTATGGCTACACCTTC. This gives the protein CASSRQGDYGYTF.

On this clone itself: This CDR3 is also generated by other DNA sequences in the sample. The V and J genes are TRBV5-1 and TRBJ1-1; D not certain. Looked up from germline, CDR1 is SGHRS and CDR2 is YFSETQ. Trimming removed 5 bases from V and 2 bases from J, with 4 bases in between. There are 11 residues in the CDR3. CDR3 amino acids: CASSQNTEAFF. CDR3 DNA sequence: TGCGCCAGCAGTCAAAACACTGAAGCTTTCTTT. The variable domain in full, completed from reference TRBV5-1 and TRBJ1-1, reads KAGVTQTPRYLIKTRGQQVTLSCSPISGHRSVSWYQQTPGQGLQFLFEYFSETQRNKGNFPGRFSGRQFSNSRSEMNVSTLELGDSALYLCASSQNTEAFFGQGTRLTVV.

The chain couples TRBV20-1 to TRBJ2-1; 8 bases are a match to TRBD2. The V gene's germline CDR1 is DFQATT and CDR2 SNEGSKA (reference sequence). The CDR3 contains 15 residues. V lost 4 bases and J lost 5; bases outside the gene matches: 10. The CDR3 nucleotides read TGCAGTGCTATTGACTGGCGGGGGGCGAACAATGAGCAGTTCTTC. As protein: CSAIDWRGANNEQFF.

The V call is TRBV7-7, the J call TRBJ1-1; D uncertain. CDR3 length: 13 residues. Trimming pared 5 bases from V and 1 base from J, leaving 8 bases between. CDR1 SSHAT and CDR2 FNYEAQ come from the germline V gene (reference sequence). CDR3: CASSRYENTEAFF. The CDR3 coding sequence is TGTGCCAGCAGCCGGTACGAGAACACTGAAGCTTTCTTT.

This clone was seen just once. The V and J genes are TRBV19 and TRBJ1-4; 7 bases align to TRBD1. V shed 10 bases, J shed 4 bases, and the junction held 6 bases outside the gene matches. The CDR3 spans 13 residues. CDR1 is LNHDA and CDR2 is SQIVND in the germline V gene (reference sequence). CDR3 in DNA: TGTGCCACTGGACAGGCGTTTAATGAAAAACTGTTTTTT. Protein sequence: CATGQAFNEKLFF.

The chain uses TRBV30 and TRBJ2-3, with D maybe TRBD2 (6 bases). Trimming pared 3 bases from V and 0 bases from J, leaving 13 bases between. The CDR3 has 15 residues. Germline CDR1 and CDR2: GTSNPN and SVGIG (reference sequence). CDR3 region: CAWSFVRGSTDTQYF. In nucleotides, the CDR3 is TGTGCCTGGAGCTTCGTCCGGGGGAGCACAGATACGCAGTATTTT.

In its sample, this clone was seen once. This chain connects TRBV2 to TRBJ2-3; 7 nucleotides match TRBD2. The germline CDR1 and CDR2 sequences are SNHLY and FYNNEI. The CDR3 has 14 amino acids. J was trimmed by 2 bases and V by 9 bases; bases with no gene match: 8. DNA for the CDR3: TGTGCCAGACAGCCAGCGGGGAACACAGATACGCAGTATTTT. Translation gives CARQPAGNTDTQYF.

The chain links TRBV12-3 or TRBV12-4 to TRBJ2-7, with 9 bases fitting TRBD2. V trimming: 6 bases; J trimming: 3 bases; junction bases outside the gene matches: 3. The CDR3 runs to 13 residues. This chain's CDR3 is CASSRGGGYEQYF. CDR3 sequence (DNA): TGTGCCAGCAGCCGCGGGGGGGGCTACGAGCAGTACTTC.